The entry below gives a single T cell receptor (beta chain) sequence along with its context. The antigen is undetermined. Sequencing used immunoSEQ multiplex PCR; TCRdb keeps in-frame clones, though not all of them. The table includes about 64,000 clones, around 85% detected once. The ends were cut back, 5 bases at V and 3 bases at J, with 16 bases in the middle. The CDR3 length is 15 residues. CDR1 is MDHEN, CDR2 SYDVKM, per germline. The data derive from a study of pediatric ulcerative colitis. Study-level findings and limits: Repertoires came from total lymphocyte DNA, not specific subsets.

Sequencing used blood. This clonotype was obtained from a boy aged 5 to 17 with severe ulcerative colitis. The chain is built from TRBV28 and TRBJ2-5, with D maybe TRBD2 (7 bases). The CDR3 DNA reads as TGTGCCAGCAGTGCCGGGGGAGGGGGTAAAGAGACCCAGTACTTC. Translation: CASSAGGGGKETQYF.